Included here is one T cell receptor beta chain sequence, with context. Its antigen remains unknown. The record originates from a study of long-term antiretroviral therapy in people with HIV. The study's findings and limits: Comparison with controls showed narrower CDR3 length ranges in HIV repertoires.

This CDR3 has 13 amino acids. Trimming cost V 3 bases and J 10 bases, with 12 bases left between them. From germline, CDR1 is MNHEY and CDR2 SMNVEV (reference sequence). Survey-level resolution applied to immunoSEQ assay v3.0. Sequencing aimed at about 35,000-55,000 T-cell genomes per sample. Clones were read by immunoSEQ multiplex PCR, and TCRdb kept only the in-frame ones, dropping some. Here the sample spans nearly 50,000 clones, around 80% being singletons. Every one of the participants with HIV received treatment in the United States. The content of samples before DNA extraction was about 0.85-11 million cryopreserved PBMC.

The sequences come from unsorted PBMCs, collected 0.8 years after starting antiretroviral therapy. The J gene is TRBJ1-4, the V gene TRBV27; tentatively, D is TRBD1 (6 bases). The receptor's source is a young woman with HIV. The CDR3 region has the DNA TGTGCCAGCAGTTTCAGACAGGATAGAAAACTGTTTTTT. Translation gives CASSFRQDRKLFF. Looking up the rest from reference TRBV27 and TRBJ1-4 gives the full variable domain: EAQVTQNPRYLITVTGKKLTVTCSQNMNHEYMSWYRQDPGLGLRQIYYSMNVEVTDKGDVPEGYKVSRKEKRNFPLILESPSPNQTSLYFCASSFRQDRKLFFGSGTQLSVL.